The TCR beta chain under discussion was sequenced for a study of T cells in Graves' hyperthyroidism and ophthalmopathy (dated by TCRdb to the late 2010s). As for the study more broadly: Peripheral blood was sampled at the time of initial diagnosis, prior to any treatment. Whether ophthalmopathy could be predicted prospectively was tested in an independent validation cohort made up of approximately 19 hyperthyroidism patients plus 17 patients who later progressed to ophthalmopathy. TCR Vbeta CDR3 sequencing of 130 to 150 peripheral blood samples (under 45 ophthalmopathy, 75 to 85 hyperthyroidism and roughly 17 progressor patients) is reported in the paper. In addition, the study compared T-cell repertoires in thyroid tissue and in blood from about 6 Graves' hyperthyroidism patients. Following sampling, methimazole starting at 30 mg daily was given to hyperthyroidism patients, and high-dose intravenous methylprednisolone was given to ophthalmopathy patients. To identify TCR V-J signatures that set the groups apart, the researchers used a discovery cohort of 95 to 100 patients, made up of 40 to 45 with Graves' ophthalmopathy and about 55 with stable Graves' hyperthyroidism. For training and testing, the 100 or so patients in the discovery cohort were randomly divided in a 7:3 ratio.

TCR beta CDR3 regions were amplified from RNA transcripts. A first-round RT-PCR of the TCR CDR3 used the HTBI primer set with the Qiagen OneStep RT-PCR kit. A second multiplex PCR round built the libraries, followed by size selection and purification. Paired-end sequencing of the libraries was performed with 100 bp reads on an Illumina HiSeq2000. Concerning the study's data processing: SOAPnuke was used to process the raw data, with reads discarded if the reads contained adapters or uncalled bases, had a mean Phred below 15, or lacked an exact constant-primer or identifier match. High-quality paired reads were merged using COPE v1.2.5, and each unique nucleotide sequence was defined as a clonotype. MiTCR v1.1 was used to align the clonotypes against IMGT TRBV, TRBD and TRBJ reference segments. Only V-J combinations with frequency above 0.0001, covering about 99% of repertoires, were analysed. The TCS score was defined as the ratio of F50 (clonal expansion) to E x V (chaos), calculated using BLOSUM62-based TCRdist between CDR3 peptides within each V-J. Welch's t-statistics and random forest reduced 514 V-J features to 13, which were used in a naive Bayes classifier (R e1071). TCRdb cleaned the public reads at Q25 with fastp, built clones with MiXCR and kept in-frame beta chains. Entries are consolidated by CDR3 protein sequence, retaining the most common genes and DNA. These V and J calls rely on TCRdb rather than the paper's analysis. In this sample the table shows about 260,000 distinct CDR3 sequences, under 30% of which occur a single time. The ten largest clones add up to about 25% of the sample.

Trimming costs V 5 bases and J 0 bases, and their ends lie 13 bases apart. The germline V gene (reference sequence) supplies CDR1 SEHNR and CDR2 FQNEAQ. Its CDR3 holds 15 amino acids, cysteine through phenylalanine. Only the CDR3 portion is preserved as DNA: 45 bases, with reading frame beginning at the first base. Hyperthyroidism patients were newly diagnosed, with disease duration under 2 months, and aged 18 to 65 years. Any patient with an uncontrolled infection, another autoimmune disease, pregnancy or lactation was excluded. Diagnoses relied on clinical symptoms, serum thyroxine and TRAb, thyroid ultrasound and orbital computed tomography. For progressor patients, blood was drawn at the first diagnosis of hyperthyroidism, before any ophthalmopathy symptoms had appeared. Ficoll-Paque density gradient centrifugation was used to isolate PBMCs from approximately 10 ml of fresh peripheral blood. Patients classed as progressors first received a Graves' hyperthyroidism diagnosis and then went on to develop ophthalmopathy during follow-up. Trizol reagent was used to extract total RNA, and RNA quality was then checked on an Agilent 2100 Bioanalyzer.

This clonotype was detected many times. This clone's antigen is unknown. Per-nucleotide qualities are absent, and no much larger clonotype sits a single base away. Beyond this particular receptor, the publication reports: In validation, the model predicted progression to ophthalmopathy a median of 6.5 months before onset, with roughly 71% sensitivity and 72.22% specificity. A model built on a 13 V-J signature distinguished ophthalmopathy from stable hyperthyroidism, reaching around 87% sensitivity and under 84% specificity in cross-validation and 80%/75% in testing. Sample size was not statistically predetermined, and investigators were not blinded to group allocation. Blood samples also contained most of the expanded thyroid clonotypes (frequency above 0.001), which suggests that blood repertoires may reflect thyroid immune responses.

Recombination linked TRBV7-9 to TRBJ1-2; a tentative D call is TRBD1 (6 bases match). The receptor comes from a man in his forties with Graves' hyperthyroidism that later progressed to Graves' ophthalmopathy. The sequencing input was blood. CDR3 reads: CASSHNRVSNYGYTF. The sequenced DNA is TGTGCCAGCAGCCACAACAGGGTATCTAACTATGGCTACACCTTC.